The clone carrying this T cell receptor (beta chain) was observed a handful of times. Its antigen is unknown. This sample is part of a study of metastatic and nonmetastatic thyroid tumors. Looking at the study overall: Blood and tumor or nodule tissue repertoires from malignant and benign thyroid patients were compared. Study results and limitations: It was reported that TCR beta diversity was significantly higher in malignant thyroid tumors than benign nodules, in blood and tumor.

Per the authors' pipeline: For papillary thyroid cancer, a distant-metastasis classifier was constructed from CDR3 differences observed across clinicopathological groups. TCRdb re-called the PCR reads via MiXCR. The V and J calls, along with clone size, are taken from TCRdb and not from the paper's own processing. This table holds some 54,000 clones, under 20% found once. Before thyroid surgery, none of the patients had received any treatment. This CDR3 is built from 15 residues. V was cut by 0 bases and J by 2 bases, with 10 bases left in between. The germline V gene has CDR1 GTSNPN and CDR2 SVGIG (reference sequence).

The TCR originated in a female donor with papillary thyroid cancer or a benign thyroid nodule (not recorded which). Some clones in this sample may be carry-over from other donors' samples. The source material was blood. The chain has TRBV30 and TRBJ1-4; D gene unclear. CDR3 residues: CAWSVELGTNEKLFF. CDR3 nucleotide sequence: TGTGCCTGGAGTGTGGAACTGGGTACTAATGAAAAACTGTTTTTT.